This TCR beta chain appears in the sequencing data of a study of tumor-infiltrating lymphocytes in primary liver carcinoma. Overall study: Lesions, classed as T1-T3 N0M0, spanned 4.2 to 10 cm across. Whole-study findings and limits: Researchers found tumor-adjacent and tumor-blood pairs overlapped less than tumor region pairs. Compared with blood, tumor repertoires held significantly more in their top 250 clones.

Out of unsorted whole blood came the blood RNA, and germline DNA was extracted as well. Prior to the surgical procedure, around 4 milliliters of peripheral blood were collected. The germline V gene encodes CDR1 SQVTM and CDR2 ANQGSEA. The CDR3 length is 17 residues. With around 500 ng total RNA as template and a constant-region primer, TCR beta cDNA was made. Construction of TCR beta libraries relied on three successive nested multiplex PCR rounds employing slightly modified ARM-PCR. The study ran its first two PCR rounds for approximately 10 cycles each, using TRBV1-TRBV30 forward primers and a C-beta reverse primer. TCRdb re-derived calls from the multiplex PCR reads in MiXCR, one entry per CDR3 protein. This sample has 300,000 to 400,000 distinct CDR3 sequences, with 65% found just once. As concerns this clonotype: No antigen is known for it. A read error may explain this, as a much larger clone is one base away.

The chain employs TRBV29-1 and TRBJ2-1; 13 bases agree with TRBD2. Sequencing input: peripheral blood. The source of this sequence is a man aged 40-49 years with primary liver carcinoma and hepatitis B virus infection. This CDR3 reads CSVDGTSGNLTYNEQLF. The CDR3 nucleotides are TGCAGCGTTGATGGGACTAGCGGGAATCTTACCTACAATGAGCAGCTCTTC.